This T cell receptor (beta chain) was identified in a study of control samples from healthy donors and cancer patients. Clones were sequenced by immunoSEQ multiplex PCR, and TCRdb holds only the in-frame ones, with some missing. The sample carries roughly 100,000 clones, around 88% recorded once. With 7 bases removed from V and 2 bases from J, the gap between germline ends came to 9 bases. CDR3 size: 12 residues. CDR1 is WSHSY, CDR2 SAAADI, per germline. This rearrangement joins TRBV10-2 to TRBJ2-7; D gene uncertain. This sequence originates from a man aged 25 to 40 in good health. The sequenced material came from blood. CDR3 residues: CASIGATYEQYF. The DNA for the CDR3 is TGCGCCAGCATTGGCGCCACCTACGAGCAGTACTTC.